This is a list of T cell receptor beta chains from one sample in a study of T cells in Graves' hyperthyroidism and ophthalmopathy. From the multiplex PCR reads, TCRdb called clonotypes with MiXCR, one entry per CDR3 protein. The table records around 270,000 distinct CDR3 sequences, roughly 19% of them present only once. The sequenced sample consisted of blood. The source of these receptors is a man aged 45-65 years with Graves' ophthalmopathy. CDR3s include the opening cysteine and the closing phenylalanine or tryptophan. Each record gives: clone size, CDR3 length, D gene, V gene, J gene, CDR3 protein, CDR3 DNA. D genes are given only for firm matches. Not every row has a clone size; where given, it reads once, few, many or a size class.

>once|16|TRBD1|TRBV28|TRBJ1-1
CASSLRSGTGNTEAFF
TGTGCCAGCAGTTTAAGAAGTGGGACAGGGAACACTGAAGCTTTCTTT
>NA|15|NA|TRBV13|TRBJ1-3
CASSSDGTSGNTIYF
TGTGCCAGCAGCTCCGACGGCACCTCTGGAAACACCATATATTTT
>many|16|TRBD2|TRBV28|TRBJ2-3
CASSLIAGVGTDTQYF
TGTGCCAGCAGTTTAATAGCGGGAGTCGGCACAGATACGCAGTATTTT
>many|16|TRBD2|TRBV3-1|TRBJ2-3
CASSQDRTSGRVTQYF
TGTGCCAGCAGCCAAGATAGGACTAGCGGGAGGGTTACGCAGTATTTT
>few|13|NA|TRBV28|TRBJ2-2
CASSLAPTGELFF
TGTGCCAGCAGTCTGGCCCCAACCGGGGAGCTGTTTTTT
>few|15|TRBD2|TRBV5-5|TRBJ2-5
CASSLGIGGRETQYF
TGTGCCAGCAGCTTGGGGATTGGCGGGAGAGAGACCCAGTACTTC
>many|17|TRBD2|TRBV3-1|TRBJ2-3
CASSQDRGLAGTDTQYF
TGTGCCAGCAGCCAAGATCGGGGACTAGCGGGAACAGATACGCAGTATTTT
>NA|14|TRBD1|TRBV6-1|TRBJ2-7
CASTLTGGDYEQYF
TGTGCCAGCACTCTGACAGGGGGAGACTACGAGCAGTACTTC
>NA|14|NA|TRBV3-1|TRBJ1-1
CASSQGHKNTEAFF
TGTGCCAGCAGCCAGGGACACAAGAACACTGAAGCTTTCTTT
>many|15|TRBD2|TRBV7-2|TRBJ2-1
CASSTGLAGYNEQFF
TGTGCCAGCAGCACGGGACTAGCGGGCTACAATGAGCAGTTCTTC
>many|14|NA|TRBV28|TRBJ1-5
CASSVQRSNQPQHF
TGTGCCAGCAGTGTACAACGTAGCAATCAGCCCCAGCATTTT
>NA|15|TRBD2|TRBV18|TRBJ2-7
CASSPGAEREMEKYF
TGTGCCAGCTCACCAGGCGCTGAGCGGGAGATGGAGAAGTACTTC
>few|12|TRBD1|TRBV6-1|TRBJ2-7
CASSLQGHEQYF
TGTGCCAGCAGTTTACAGGGGCACGAGCAGTACTTC
>NA|16|TRBD2|TRBV5-1|TRBJ2-7
CASSLKPAGGSYEQYF
TGCGCCAGCAGCCTTAAACCGGCGGGAGGGTCCTACGAGCAGTACTTC
>few|17|TRBD1|TRBV6-1|TRBJ1-5
CASSEGTGLYSNQPQHF
TGTGCCAGCAGTGAAGGGACAGGCCTCTATAGCAATCAGCCCCAGCATTTT
>many|13|NA|TRBV7-6|TRBJ2-7
CASSLVGGGEQYF
TGTGCCAGCAGCTTAGTTGGTGGCGGCGAGCAGTACTTC
>many|19|TRBD1|TRBV28|TRBJ2-7
CASSFPRDRNYTLAYEQYF
TGTGCCAGCAGTTTCCCCCGGGACAGGAACTATACATTAGCCTACGAGCAGTACTTC
>many|16|NA|TRBV28|TRBJ1-1
CASSLEAGVGDTEAFF
TGTGCCAGCAGTTTGGAAGCGGGGGTCGGTGACACTGAAGCTTTCTTT
>once|13|NA|TRBV12-3/TRBV12-4|TRBJ2-5
CASSRQTKETQYF
TGTGCCAGCAGCCGTCAAACTAAAGAGACCCAGTACTTC
>NA|16|NA|TRBV30|TRBJ2-2
CASSRPQEGYPGELFF
TGTGCCAGTAGTAGGCCCCAGGAGGGATATCCCGGGGAGCTGTTTTTT
>NA|15|NA|TRBV28|TRBJ2-7
CASSFGRLKTSQQYF
TGTGCCAGCAGTTTTGGCAGATTAAAAACCTCCCAGCAGTACTTC
>NA|13|TRBD1|TRBV20-1|TRBJ1-2
CSAGAGGNYGYTF
TGCAGTGCCGGGGCAGGGGGGAACTATGGCTACACCTTC
>NA|12|NA|TRBV28|TRBJ1-1
CASSSVNTEAFF
TGTGCCAGCAGTTCCGTGAACACTGAAGCTTTCTTT
>few|14|NA|TRBV9|TRBJ2-3
CASSRVMGTDTQYF
TGTGCCAGCAGTCGGGTAATGGGCACAGATACGCAGTATTTT
>few|13|TRBD1|TRBV6-5|TRBJ2-7
CASSYRGPYEQYF
TGTGCCAGCAGTTACAGGGGGCCCTACGAGCAGTACTTC
>many|16|TRBD2|TRBV12-3/TRBV12-4|TRBJ2-5
CASSVTGTSGRKTQYF
TGTGCCAGCAGTGTCACCGGGACTAGCGGGAGGAAGACCCAGTACTTC
>many|19|TRBD2|TRBV27|TRBJ2-1
CASSSGTSGTISSYNEQFF
TGTGCCAGCAGTTCCGGGACTAGCGGGACTATTAGCTCCTACAATGAGCAGTTCTTC
>NA|14|NA|TRBV2|TRBJ1-2
CASSELQGGNGYTF
TGTGCCAGCAGTGAACTGCAGGGAGGTAATGGCTACACCTTC
>many|14|TRBD2|TRBV20-1|TRBJ2-1
CSALGLAGEREQFF
TGCAGTGCTCTGGGACTAGCGGGAGAGAGAGAGCAGTTCTTC
>few|12|NA|TRBV7-9|TRBJ1-2
CASSTDRNGYTF
TGTGCCAGCAGCACAGACAGGAATGGCTACACCTTC
>NA|11|NA|TRBV7-9|TRBJ2-3
CATSSTDTQYF
TGTGCTACCTCTAGCACAGATACGCAGTATTTT
>NA|14|TRBD1|TRBV7-9|TRBJ2-4
CASSAIGQGNIQYF
TGTGCCAGCAGCGCCATCGGACAGGGAAACATTCAGTACTTC
>few|17|TRBD2|TRBV24-1|TRBJ2-1
CATSDPITSGIQNEQFF
TGTGCCACCAGTGACCCAATCACTAGCGGGATCCAGAATGAGCAGTTCTTC
>NA|18|TRBD1|TRBV5-1|TRBJ2-7
CASSWGPGQGVIAYEQYF
TGCGCCAGCAGCTGGGGACCGGGACAGGGGGTTATCGCCTACGAGCAGTACTTC
>few|13|NA|TRBV20-1|TRBJ2-1
CSARRGEYNEQFF
TGCAGTGCTAGAAGGGGGGAGTACAATGAGCAGTTCTTC
>few|13|NA|TRBV28|TRBJ2-1
CASSLGLTGEQFF
TGTGCCAGCAGTTTAGGGCTGACTGGTGAGCAGTTCTTC
>many|16|TRBD1|TRBV24-1|TRBJ2-7
CATSPPMTGGNYEQYF
TGTGCCACATCTCCACCTATGACAGGGGGCAACTACGAGCAGTACTTC
>NA|15|TRBD2|TRBV11-2|TRBJ2-5
CASSLGASGGETRHF
TGTGCCAGCAGCTTAGGGGCTTCGGGAGGCGAGACCCGGCACTTC
>few|11|NA|TRBV2|TRBJ1-4
CASSFGSRLFF
TGTGCCAGCAGTTTTGGTTCGAGGTTGTTTTTT